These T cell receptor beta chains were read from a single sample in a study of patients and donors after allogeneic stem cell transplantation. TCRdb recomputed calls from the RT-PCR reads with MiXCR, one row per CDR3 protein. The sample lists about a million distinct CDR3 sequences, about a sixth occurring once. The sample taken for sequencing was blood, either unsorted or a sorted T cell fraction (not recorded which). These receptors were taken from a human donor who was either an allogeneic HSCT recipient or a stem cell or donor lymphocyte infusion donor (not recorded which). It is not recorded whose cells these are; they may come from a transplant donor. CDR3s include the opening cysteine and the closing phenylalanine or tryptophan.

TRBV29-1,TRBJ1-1,CSVVRGSENTEAFF
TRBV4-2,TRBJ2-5,CASSQEGVDQYF
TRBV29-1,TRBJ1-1,CSAIQGKNTEAFF
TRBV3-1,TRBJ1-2,CASSQGNRGYGYTF
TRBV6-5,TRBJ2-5,CARIGGYF
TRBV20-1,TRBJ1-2,CSARDARVVGYGYTF
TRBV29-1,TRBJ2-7,CSVIEDRSLGQYF
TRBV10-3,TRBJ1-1,CAISEFMKGYTEAFF
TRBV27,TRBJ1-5,CASSSRGQPVNPQHF
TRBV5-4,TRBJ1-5,CASSSFNPRGGNQPQHF
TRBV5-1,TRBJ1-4,CASSLGGGREKLFF
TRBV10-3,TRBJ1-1,CAISEYRTATEAFF
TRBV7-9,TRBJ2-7,CASSLLGTSGSSEQYF
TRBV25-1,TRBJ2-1,CASSEFSPPSGIPEQFF
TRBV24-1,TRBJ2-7,CATSGPSSHEQYF
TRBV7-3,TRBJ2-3,CASSKQGRDTDTQYF
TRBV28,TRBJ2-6,CASSLEEPGGANVLTF
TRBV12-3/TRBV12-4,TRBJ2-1,CASRGTSGKNRNEQFF
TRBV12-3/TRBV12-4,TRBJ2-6,CASSFTNGANVLTF
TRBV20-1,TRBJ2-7,CSARGTSWYEQYF
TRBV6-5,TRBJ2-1,CASSYSIQVQRADEQFF
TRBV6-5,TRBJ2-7,CASSYSSRGYEQYF
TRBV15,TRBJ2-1,CATSRRDRFLPQFF
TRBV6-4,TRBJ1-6,CASSPTGFNSPLHF
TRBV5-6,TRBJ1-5,CASSLNGQAAQPQHF
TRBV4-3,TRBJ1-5,CASSQEGSSNQPQHF
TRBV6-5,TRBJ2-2,CASSYLGGKNTGELFF
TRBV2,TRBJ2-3,CASSEIFGVTQYF
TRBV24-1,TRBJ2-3,CATGQRDTQYF
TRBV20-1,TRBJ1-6,CSARAVRDSYNSPLHF
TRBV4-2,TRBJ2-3,CASSQIWASGQDTQYF
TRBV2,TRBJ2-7,CASDIGTEYEQYF
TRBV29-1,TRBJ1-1,CSVAGFAGTEAFF
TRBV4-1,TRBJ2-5,CASSQDQGTQETQYF
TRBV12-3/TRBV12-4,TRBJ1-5,CASSAQGYGPQHF
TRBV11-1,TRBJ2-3,CASSLTLDPRGLTDTQYF
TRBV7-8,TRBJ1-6,CASSLAEDGSSYNSPLHF
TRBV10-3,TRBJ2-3,CAISDGASTDTQYF
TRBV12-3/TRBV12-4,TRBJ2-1,CASSSNVGLAGIYNEQFF
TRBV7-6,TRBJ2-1,CASSIRTGSYNEQFF
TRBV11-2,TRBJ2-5,CASSAQDVETQYF
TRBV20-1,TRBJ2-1,CSAIHRVSSYNEQFF
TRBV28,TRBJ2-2,CASSETGSTGELFF
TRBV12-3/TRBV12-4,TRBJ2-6,CASSRHPRTVSGANVLTF
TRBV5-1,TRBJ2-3,CASSLATQGDTQYF
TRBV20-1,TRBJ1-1,CSARDKGEGRRDTEAFF
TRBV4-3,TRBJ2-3,CASSTTRTGTDTQYF
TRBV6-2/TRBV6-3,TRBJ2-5,CASSYASALETQYF
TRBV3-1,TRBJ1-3,CASSIQGNTIYF
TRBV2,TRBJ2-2,CASSEASSRTGELFF
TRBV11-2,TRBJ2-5,CASSSDGQQETQYF
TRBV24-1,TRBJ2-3,CATSDLGASAPDTQYF
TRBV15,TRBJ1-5,CATTPNRGQPQHF
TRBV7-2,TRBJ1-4,CASSQVGRGGEKLFF